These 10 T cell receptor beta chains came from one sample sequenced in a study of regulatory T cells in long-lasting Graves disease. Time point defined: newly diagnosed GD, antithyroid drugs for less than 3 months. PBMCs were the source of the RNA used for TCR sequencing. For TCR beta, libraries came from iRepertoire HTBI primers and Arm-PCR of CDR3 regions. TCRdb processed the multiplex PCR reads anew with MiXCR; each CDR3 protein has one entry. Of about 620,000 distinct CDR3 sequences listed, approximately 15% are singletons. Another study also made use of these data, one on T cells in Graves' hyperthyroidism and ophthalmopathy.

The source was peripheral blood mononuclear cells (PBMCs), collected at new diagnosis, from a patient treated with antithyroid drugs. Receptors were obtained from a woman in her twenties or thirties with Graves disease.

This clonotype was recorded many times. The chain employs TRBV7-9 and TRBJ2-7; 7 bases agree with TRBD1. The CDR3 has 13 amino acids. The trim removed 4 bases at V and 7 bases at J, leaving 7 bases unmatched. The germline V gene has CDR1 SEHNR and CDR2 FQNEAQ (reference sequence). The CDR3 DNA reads TGTGCCAGCAGCTCAGTTTCAGGGGGTGAGCAGTACTTC. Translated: CASSSVSGGEQYF.

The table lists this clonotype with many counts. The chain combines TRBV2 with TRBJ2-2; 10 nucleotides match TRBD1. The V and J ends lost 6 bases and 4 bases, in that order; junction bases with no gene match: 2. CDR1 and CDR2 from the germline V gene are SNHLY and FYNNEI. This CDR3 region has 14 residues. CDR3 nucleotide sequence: TGTGCCAGCAGGAGGGACAGGGGCACCGGGGAGCTGTTTTTT. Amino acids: CASRRDRGTGELFF.

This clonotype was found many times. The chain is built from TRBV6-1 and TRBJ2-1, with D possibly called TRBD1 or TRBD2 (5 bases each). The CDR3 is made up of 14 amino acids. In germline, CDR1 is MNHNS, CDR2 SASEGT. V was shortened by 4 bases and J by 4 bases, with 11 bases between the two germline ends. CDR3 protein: CASSVRDGYNEQFF. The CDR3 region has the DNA TGTGCCAGCAGTGTCCGGGACGGTTACAATGAGCAGTTCTTC.

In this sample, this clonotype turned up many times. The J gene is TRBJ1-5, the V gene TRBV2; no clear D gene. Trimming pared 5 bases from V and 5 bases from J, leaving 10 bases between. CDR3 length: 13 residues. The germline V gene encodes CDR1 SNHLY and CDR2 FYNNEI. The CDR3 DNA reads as TGTGCCAGCAGTCCCCAGCCTTATCAGCCCCAGCATTTT. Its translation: CASSPQPYQPQHF.

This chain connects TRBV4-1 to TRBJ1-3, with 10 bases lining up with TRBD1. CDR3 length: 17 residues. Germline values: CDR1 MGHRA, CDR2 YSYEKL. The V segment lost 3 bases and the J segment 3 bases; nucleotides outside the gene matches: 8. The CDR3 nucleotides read TGCGCCAGCAGCCACCTCCGACAGGGGGCGGGTGGAAACACCATATATTTT. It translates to CASSHLRQGAGGNTIYF.

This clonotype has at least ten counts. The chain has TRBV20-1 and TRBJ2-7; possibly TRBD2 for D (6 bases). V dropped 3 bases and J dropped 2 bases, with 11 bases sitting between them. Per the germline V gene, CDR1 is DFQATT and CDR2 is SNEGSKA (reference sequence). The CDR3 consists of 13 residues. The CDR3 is CSARRAGTYEQYF. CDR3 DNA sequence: TGCAGTGCTAGGAGGGCGGGGACCTACGAGCAGTACTTC.

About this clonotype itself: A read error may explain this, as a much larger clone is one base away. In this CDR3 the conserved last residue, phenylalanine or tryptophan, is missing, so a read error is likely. CDR3 residues: CSALTGTGDYGYTS. As DNA, the CDR3 is TGCAGTGCTTTAACCGGGACAGGGGACTATGGCTACACCTCC. The chain links TRBV20-1 to TRBJ1-2, with TRBD1 matching 10 bases. The CDR3 covers 14 residues. Germline V CDR1 and CDR2: DFQATT, SNEGSKA (reference sequence). The J segment lost 3 bases and the V segment lost 5 bases, leaving 6 bases of the junction unmatched.

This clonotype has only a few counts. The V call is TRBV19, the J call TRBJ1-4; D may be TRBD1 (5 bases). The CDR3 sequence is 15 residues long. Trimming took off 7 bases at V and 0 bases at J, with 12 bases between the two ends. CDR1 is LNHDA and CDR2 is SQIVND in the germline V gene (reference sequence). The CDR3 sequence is CASMPTGPTNEKLFF. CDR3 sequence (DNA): TGTGCCAGTATGCCCACGGGACCAACTAATGAAAAACTGTTTTTT.

CDR3 DNA: TGCGCCAGCAGACGAATAGGACAGGGATCAGATACGCAGTATTTT. Protein product: CASRRIGQGSDTQYF. The V call is TRBV4-1, the J call TRBJ2-3; 8 nucleotides line up with TRBD1. Germline V lookup: CDR1 MGHRA, CDR2 YSYEKL. This CDR3 comprises 15 residues. The junction had 9 bases not matched to a gene; V was cut back by 6 bases and J by 4 bases.

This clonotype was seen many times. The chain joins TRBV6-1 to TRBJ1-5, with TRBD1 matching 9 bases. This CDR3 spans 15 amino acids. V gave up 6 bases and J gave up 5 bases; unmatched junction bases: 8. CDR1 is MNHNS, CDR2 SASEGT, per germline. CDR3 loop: CASSRTGVGDQPQHF. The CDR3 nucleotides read TGTGCCAGCAGCCGGACAGGGGTTGGGGATCAGCCCCAGCATTTT.